A single sample is the source of the 22 T cell receptor beta chains below, sequenced in a study of PD-L1 blockade in urothelial cancer. Time point meaning: peripheral blood 6 weeks after treatment start. Produced via immunoSEQ multiplex PCR; TCRdb's table is partial and in-frame only. Of about 120,000 clones listed, approximately 90% were seen once; the top ten hold around 4%. This specimen was PBMCs, taken around atezolizumab (anti-PD-L1) treatment. The source is a man aged 55-75 years with urothelial cancer.

V usage is TRBV10-3 and J usage is TRBJ2-7, with 14 bases fitting TRBD2. Germline V gene data show CDR1 as ENHRY and CDR2 as SYGVKD. The CDR3 consists of 18 residues. Trimming cost V 4 bases and J 0 bases; bases outside gene matches: 8. The CDR3 DNA reads as TGTGCCATCAGTGGAGGGACTAGCGGGGGCCCTTACTCCTACGAGCAGTACTTC. Its translation is CAISGGTSGGPYSYEQYF.

This rearrangement joins TRBV7-2 to TRBJ2-5; D unresolved. This CDR3 is built from 14 residues. Germline V CDR1 and CDR2: SGHTA, FQGNSA. V lost 2 bases and J lost 1, with 8 bases in between. In DNA form, the CDR3 reads TGTGCCAGCAGCTTAAGCGCTACCCAAGAGACCCAGTACTTC. Its protein product is CASSLSATQETQYF.

This clone was detected once. V gene TRBV9 combines with J gene TRBJ2-6; TRBD1 matches 8 bases. V was clipped by 4 bases and J by 4 bases; unmatched bases: 7. The length of the CDR3 is 16 residues. Germline lookup yields CDR1 SGDLS and CDR2 YYNGEE. The CDR3 sequence: CASSRQGAVGANVLTF. The CDR3, as DNA: TGTGCCAGCAGCCGTCAGGGGGCAGTGGGGGCCAACGTCCTGACTTTC.

The chain employs TRBV2 and TRBJ2-3; D not certain. The CDR3 is 14 amino acids. The V gene lost 1 base and the J gene lost 0 bases, with 5 bases spanning the gap. Germline assignment: CDR1 SNHLY and CDR2 FYNNEI. The CDR3: CASSEDTSTDTQYF. CDR3 bases: TGTGCCAGCAGTGAAGACACGAGCACAGATACGCAGTATTTT.

CDR3 sequence: CASRTSGGQSYEQYF. DNA for the CDR3: TGTGCCAGCAGAACCTCGGGGGGCCAATCCTACGAGCAGTACTTC. V usage is TRBV6-5 and J usage is TRBJ2-7; possible D gene TRBD2, 7 bases. V was cut by 6 bases and J by 1 base, with 16 bases left in between. The CDR3 length is 15 residues. Germline V gene lookup returns CDR1 MNHEY and CDR2 SVGAGI.

The chain joins TRBV5-1 to TRBJ2-1; a possible D gene is TRBD2 (5 bases). The CDR3 runs to 15 residues. With 0 bases removed from V and 5 bases from J, the gap between germline ends came to 12 bases. The germline V gene has CDR1 SGHRS and CDR2 YFSETQ. The DNA for the CDR3 is TGCGCCAGCAGCTTGGGGCGCGGAGGTAACAATGAGCAGTTCTTC. Protein product: CASSLGRGGNNEQFF.

This rearrangement joins TRBV4-2 to TRBJ2-1; 10 positions agree with TRBD1. V lost 1 base and J lost 3; bases outside the gene matches: 3. In germline, CDR1 is LGHNA, CDR2 YNFKEQ. The CDR3 has 16 amino acids. CDR3 bases: TGTGCCAGCAGCCAAGTCCGGACAGGGGGCTACAATGAGCAGTTCTTC. Translation: CASSQVRTGGYNEQFF.

The rearrangement joins TRBV21-1 to TRBJ1-3; TRBD1 reflects the table's D call only, with no check against the DNA. TRBV21-1 is recorded as a pseudogene. CDR3 length: 19 amino acids. CDR3 DNA sequence: TGTGCCAGCAGCAAAGAGCTGTGGCGACAGTGTATCTCTGGAAACACCATATATTTT. This translates into CASSKELWRQCISGNTIYF.

The rearrangement links TRBV11-3 to TRBJ2-7, with unresolved D. With 5 bases removed from V and 5 bases from J, the gap between germline ends came to 13 bases. The V gene's germline CDR1 is SGHNT and CDR2 YENEEA. The CDR3 runs 13 residues. The CDR3 region is CASSPPLPDEQYF. DNA of the CDR3: TGTGCCAGCAGCCCCCCTCTTCCCGACGAGCAGTACTTC.

This clone was counted a single time. Its ends do not fully match the called genes, so a read error is possible. The V gene is TRBV7-9, the J gene TRBJ2-3; tentative D call: TRBD1 (5 bases). Germline V CDR1 and CDR2: SEHNR, FQNEAQ (reference sequence). The CDR3 spans 14 residues. The CDR3 is CASSTVQGSGLYLF. In DNA form, the CDR3 reads TGTGCCAGCAGCACTGTCCAGGGCTCCGGGCTATACCTTTTT. Using reference TRBV7-9 and TRBJ2-3 for the parts outside the CDR3, the full variable domain is DTGVSQNPRHKITKRGQNVTFRCDPISEHNRLYWYRQTLGQGPEFLTYFQNEAQLEKSRLLSDRFSAERPKGSFSTLEIQRTEQGDSAMYLCASSTVQGSGLYLFGPGTRLTVL.

V and J are TRBV2 and TRBJ2-1; 15 bases agree with TRBD2. V trimming: 4 bases; J trimming: 7 bases; junction bases outside the gene matches: 5. The CDR3 extends over 16 amino acids. Germline values: CDR1 SNHLY, CDR2 FYNNEI. DNA of the CDR3: TGTGCCAGCAGTGCAGGACTAGCGGGAGGGGGAAATGAGCAGTTCTTC. This codes for CASSAGLAGGGNEQFF. The variable domain in full, completed from reference TRBV2 and TRBJ2-1, reads EPEVTQTPSHQVTQMGQEVILRCVPISNHLYFYWYRQILGQKVEFLVSFYNNEISEKSEIFDDQFSVERPDGSNFTLKIRSTKLEDSAMYFCASSAGLAGGGNEQFFGPGTRLTVL.

This clone showed up just once. The rearrangement uses TRBV5-5 and TRBJ2-3; tentatively, D is TRBD2 (5 bases). Trimming removed 0 bases at V and 6 bases at J, with 20 bases between. Germline CDR1 SGHKS, CDR2 YYEKEE (reference sequence). This CDR3 is 17 amino acids long. For the CDR3, the DNA is TGTGCCAGCAGCTTGGAGGTCGGGGTCGCAGGTTTGGATACGCAGTATTTT. Residues: CASSLEVGVAGLDTQYF.

The V gene is TRBV29-1, the J gene TRBJ2-6; the D gene is possibly TRBD1 (6 bases). The germline V and J ends were trimmed by 6 bases and 3 bases, with 12 bases remaining between them. CDR3 length: 14 amino acids. In germline, CDR1 is SQVTM, CDR2 ANQGSEA. As DNA, the CDR3 is TGCAGCGTCAAACAGGGTCTTGGGGCCAACGTCCTGACTTTC. It yields the protein CSVKQGLGANVLTF. Supplemented by reference TRBV29-1 and TRBJ2-6, the full variable domain reads SAVISQKPSRDICQRGTSLTIQCQVDSQVTMMFWYRQQPGQSLTLIATANQGSEATYESGFVIDKFPISRPNLTFSTLTVSNMSPEDSSIYLCSVKQGLGANVLTFGAGSRLTVL.

This chain uses TRBV18 with TRBJ2-1, with 9 bases lining up with TRBD1. CDR3 length equals 13 residues. Trimming took 5 bases from V and 10 from J; bases not matched to a gene: 6. Germline V lookup: CDR1 KGHSH, CDR2 LQKENI. CDR3 coding DNA: TGTGCCAGCTCATCGGGACAGGGAGACGAGCAGTTCTTC. It translates to CASSSGQGDEQFF. Based on the CDR3 plus reference TRBV18 and TRBJ2-1, the full variable domain is NAGVMQNPRHLVRRRGQEARLRCSPMKGHSHVYWYRQLPEEGLKFMVYLQKENIIDESGMPKERFSAEFPKEGPSILRIQQVVRGDSAAYFCASSSGQGDEQFFGPGTRLTVL.

The genes are TRBV19 and TRBJ1-2; maybe TRBD1 (5 bases). CDR3 length equals 16 residues. Per the germline V gene, CDR1 is LNHDA and CDR2 is SQIVND (reference sequence). Trimming took 3 bases from V and 5 from J, leaving 19 bases between them. This CDR3 reads CASSMGGSRDDYGYTF. CDR3 DNA: TGTGCCAGTAGTATGGGAGGGTCCAGGGATGATTATGGCTACACCTTC.

This clone was recorded a few times. This chain uses TRBV29-1 with TRBJ2-7; 12 nucleotides align to TRBD2. This CDR3 comprises 14 residues. Germline lookup yields CDR1 SQVTM and CDR2 ANQGSEA. Unmatched junction bases numbered 9, after V lost 8 bases and J lost 4 bases. The CDR3 is CSIETSGSLYEQYF. The CDR3 DNA follows: TGCAGCATCGAGACTAGCGGGAGTTTATACGAGCAGTACTTC.

This rearrangement joins TRBV19 to TRBJ2-7; perhaps TRBD1 as D (6 bases). Looked up from germline, CDR1 is LNHDA and CDR2 is SQIVND (reference sequence). V was cut by 3 bases and J by 1 base, with 16 bases left in between. This CDR3 spans 16 amino acids. CDR3 amino acids: CASSIGGRVNSYEQYF. The CDR3 DNA reads TGTGCCAGTAGTATTGGGGGCAGGGTAAATTCCTACGAGCAGTACTTC.

This clone was counted once. The chain is built from TRBV19 and TRBJ1-5, with D perhaps matching TRBD1 (6 bases). CDR1 is LNHDA, CDR2 SQIVND, per germline (reference sequence). Trimming removed 7 bases from V and 1 base from J, with 14 bases in between. This CDR3 is built from 15 residues. DNA for the CDR3: TGTGCCAGTAAGGCAGGGGAGTTCAGCAATCAGCCCCAGCATTTT. Amino acids: CASKAGEFSNQPQHF.

The CDR3 bases are TGCAGTGCTACAGGCCCCAGGGCCCAGCATTTT. Residues: CSATGPRAQHF. The chain combines TRBV20-1 with TRBJ1-5; a weak D match, TRBD1 (5 bases). Germline-derived CDR1 and CDR2 are DFQATT and SNEGSKA (reference sequence). The CDR3 length is 11 residues. V lost 4 bases and J 11 bases, leaving 12 bases between the germline ends.

This clone was observed once. The V gene is TRBV19, the J gene TRBJ1-5; 7 bases agree with TRBD1. CDR3 length: 13 amino acids. The germline V gene has CDR1 LNHDA and CDR2 SQIVND (reference sequence). The trim removed 5 bases at V and 6 bases at J, leaving 4 bases unmatched. In DNA form, the CDR3 reads TGTGCCAGTAGTGTTGACAGGGTTCAGCCCCAGCATTTT. Translation gives CASSVDRVQPQHF. The variable domain in full, completed from reference TRBV19 and TRBJ1-5, reads DGGITQSPKYLFRKEGQNVTLSCEQNLNHDAMYWYRQDPGQGLRLIYYSQIVNDFQKGDIAEGYSVSREKKESFPLTVTSAQKNPTAFYLCASSVDRVQPQHFGDGTRLSIL.

V is TRBV4-2 and J is TRBJ2-3; 7 bases agree with TRBD2. V was clipped by 2 bases and J by 1 base; unmatched bases: 6. The germline V gene encodes CDR1 LGHNA and CDR2 YNFKEQ. This CDR3 spans 16 amino acids. The CDR3 sequence is CASSQMTGGRTDTQYF. Here the CDR3 DNA reads TGTGCCAGCAGCCAAATGACGGGAGGACGCACAGATACGCAGTATTTT.

The genes are TRBV19 and TRBJ2-3; perhaps TRBD1 as D (5 bases). The germline gives CDR1 LNHDA, CDR2 SQIVND (reference sequence). The CDR3 is 15 amino acids. V dropped 4 bases and J dropped 0 bases, with 11 bases sitting between them. The CDR3 here is CASSTKTASTDTQYF. CDR3 sequence (DNA): TGTGCCAGTAGTACCAAGACAGCAAGCACAGATACGCAGTATTTT.